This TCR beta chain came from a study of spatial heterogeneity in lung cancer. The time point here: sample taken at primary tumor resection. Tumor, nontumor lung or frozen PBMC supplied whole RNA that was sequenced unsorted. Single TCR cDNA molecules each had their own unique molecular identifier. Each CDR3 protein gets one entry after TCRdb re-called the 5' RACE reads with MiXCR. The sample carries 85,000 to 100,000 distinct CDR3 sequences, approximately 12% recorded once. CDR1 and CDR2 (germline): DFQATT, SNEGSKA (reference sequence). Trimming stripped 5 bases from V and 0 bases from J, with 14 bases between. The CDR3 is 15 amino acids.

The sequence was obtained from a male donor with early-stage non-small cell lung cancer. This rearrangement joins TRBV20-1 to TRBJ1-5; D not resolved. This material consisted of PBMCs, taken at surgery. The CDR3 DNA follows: TGCAGTGCTGGCCCAGGTGGCTATAGCAATCAGCCCCAGCATTTT. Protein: CSAGPGGYSNQPQHF.